This T cell receptor beta chain was profiled in a study of blood T cell repertoires in COVID-19. Study information: T cells, B-cell-depleted T cells, or PBMCs supplied cDNA or gDNA.

Germline V lookup: CDR1 SGHTA, CDR2 FQGNSA. J lost 4 bases, V lost 5 bases, and 6 bases had no gene match. The CDR3 totals 14 residues. Under the authors' procedure: Researchers report that nucleated cell counts were estimated from reference gene primer amplification. Measured with immunoSEQ multiplex PCR; TCRdb has only the in-frame clones, and not every one. The V and J calls and clone size were taken over from that table, and D and trimming were inferred from the DNA. The sample holds around 200,000 clones, over 80% seen once. The chain uses TRBV7-2 and TRBJ2-5, with 8 bases matching TRBD1. The sequence came from a human donor in a cohort sampled during active COVID-19. The sample comprised peripheral blood. CDR3 coding DNA: TGTGCCAGCAGCCGTGGACAGGGAGGAGAGACCCAGTACTTC. Its protein is CASSRGQGGETQYF.